One and the same sample provided the 2 T cell receptor beta chains below, sequenced in a study of a mutant IDH1 vaccine in newly diagnosed glioma. Described time point: week 23, last vaccination. It was 300 ug of mutant IDH1 20-mer peptide that made up each vaccine dose, given with topical imiquimod. The antigens of these receptors remain unknown. Measured with immunoSEQ multiplex PCR; TCRdb has only the in-frame clones, and not every one. The table has about 56,000 clones, 75% to 90% seen once; the top ten hold 1.1% to 1.5%. The sample here was PBMCs, taken from a glioma patient whose treatment included an IDH1 peptide vaccine. These receptors all stem from a man between 35 and 55 years old with glioma.

The CDR3 DNA reads as TGTGCCAGCAGCCCGGGGGACAGGCCTAGGGGGTGGCGGTACTTC. This gives the protein CASSPGDRPRGWRYF. The J gene is TRBJ2-7, the V gene TRBV9; TRBD1 matches at 8 bases. The CDR3 covers 15 residues. Losses at the gene ends were 4 bases for V and 12 bases for J; bases not matched to a gene: 18. Germline V gene data show CDR1 as SGDLS and CDR2 as YYNGEE.

About this clone: One junction end disagrees with the germline gene, perhaps due to a read error. The V gene is TRBV5-4, the J gene TRBJ2-1; TRBD2 is a possible D gene (8 bases). This CDR3 has 14 residues. Germline-derived CDR1 and CDR2 are SGHNT and YYREEE (reference sequence). DNA of the CDR3: TGTGCCAGCAGCTGGGCGGGACTAGGGGGCGAGTGGGTCTTC. The encoded protein is CASSWAGLGGEWVF.